Described below is a single T cell receptor beta chain sequence and its context. The junction departs from the called germline gene at one end, perhaps through a read error. Three rounds of nested PCR, following a modified ARM-PCR protocol, produced the TCRbeta library. One entry per CDR3 protein results from TCRdb running MiXCR on the multiplex PCR reads. The sample gives roughly 67,000 distinct CDR3 sequences, 50% to 60% of which show up once; over 20% is in the top ten. No cell sorting was done before RNA was extracted from the tissue. The data were obtained in a study of tumor and adjacent non-tumor tissue in lung cancer. The germline V gene encodes CDR1 MNHEY and CDR2 SVGAGI. The CDR3 covers 17 residues.

The sequenced sample was lung tumor tissue. The chain couples TRBV6-5 to TRBJ2-1, with 11 bases aligning to TRBD2. The TCR was taken from a man between 45 and 60 years old with non-small cell lung cancer. The CDR3 loop is CASNFTNPSGGYNEQFF. The CDR3 coding sequence is TGTGCCAGCAATTTCACCAACCCTAGCGGGGGGTACAATGAGCAATTCTTC.